These 19 T cell receptor beta chains came from one sample sequenced in a study of blood T cell repertoires in COVID-19. The data were produced by immunoSEQ multiplex PCR, yet TCRdb's version contains in-frame clones alone and is incomplete. The table records over 150,000 clones, roughly four fifths of them present only once. Sequences were obtained from PBMCs or T cells enriched from blood (not recorded which). The receptors derive from a man between 40 and 49 years old who had recovered from COVID-19.

This clone was seen once. The chain recombines TRBV7-2 with TRBJ2-1; a possible D gene is TRBD1 (5 bases). CDR1 and CDR2 from the germline V gene are SGHTA and FQGNSA. The V end was cut by 0 bases, the J end by 7 bases, with 13 bases between. The CDR3 has 15 residues. The CDR3 region is CASSLAGWAGNEQFF. CDR3 nucleotide sequence: TGTGCCAGCAGCTTAGCGGGTTGGGCAGGGAATGAGCAGTTCTTC.

This clone was counted once. V and J are TRBV7-2 and TRBJ1-2, with TRBD1 identical over 9 bases. The length of the CDR3 is 14 residues. Germline values: CDR1 SGHTA, CDR2 FQGNSA. V shed 4 bases and J 5 bases; nucleotides not matched to a gene: 5. This CDR3 reads CASSSDRGRYGYTF. CDR3 DNA: TGTGCCAGCAGCTCGGACAGGGGAAGGTATGGCTACACCTTC.

The chain employs TRBV2 and TRBJ1-2, with D perhaps TRBD1 (6 bases). The CDR3 is made up of 13 amino acids. V was clipped by 3 bases and J by 8 bases, with 13 bases between them. The germline V gene encodes CDR1 SNHLY and CDR2 FYNNEI. CDR3 bases: TGTGCCAGCAGTGACACAGGGAGAAGAGGCTACACCTTC. Translating gives CASSDTGRRGYTF. Full variable domain (remainder filled in from reference TRBV2 and TRBJ1-2): EPEVTQTPSHQVTQMGQEVILRCVPISNHLYFYWYRQILGQKVEFLVSFYNNEISEKSEIFDDQFSVERPDGSNFTLKIRSTKLEDSAMYFCASSDTGRRGYTFGSGTRLTVV.

V usage is TRBV7-8 and J usage is TRBJ1-1; TRBD1 aligns across 8 bases. This CDR3 comprises 17 residues. Germline loops: CDR1 SGHVS, CDR2 FQNEAQ. V trimming: 6 bases; J trimming: 0 bases; junction bases outside the gene matches: 12. For the CDR3, the DNA is TGTGCCAGCAGTTCTACAGGGGGATCCCGTATGAACACTGAAGCTTTCTTT. This translates into CASSSTGGSRMNTEAFF.

The chain combines TRBV9 with TRBJ2-1; D gene unclear. Trimming took off 4 bases at V and 1 base at J, with 12 bases between the two ends. CDR1 is SGDLS and CDR2 is YYNGEE in the germline V gene. The CDR3 totals 15 residues. The CDR3 DNA sequence: TGTGCCAGCAGCCTTGAGTCCGTTTCCTACAATGAGCAGTTCTTC. It is translated as CASSLESVSYNEQFF.

The rearrangement joins TRBV29-1 to TRBJ1-1, with a weak D call TRBD1 (5 bases). CDR3 length: 13 amino acids. The germline gives CDR1 SQVTM, CDR2 ANQGSEA. V gave up 4 bases and J gave up 6 bases, with 15 bases separating them. The CDR3 DNA reads as TGCAGCGTTGTTGGGGGGGGTCGTCCTGAAGCTTTCTTT. Translating it yields CSVVGGGRPEAFF. Combining the CDR3 with reference TRBV29-1 and TRBJ1-1 gives the whole variable domain SAVISQKPSRDICQRGTSLTIQCQVDSQVTMMFWYRQQPGQSLTLIATANQGSEATYESGFVIDKFPISRPNLTFSTLTVSNMSPEDSSIYLCSVVGGGRPEAFFGQGTRLTVV.

This chain links TRBV5-1 with TRBJ1-1; 8 positions match TRBD1. J was trimmed by 0 bases and V by 0 bases; bases with no gene match: 13. CDR1 SGHRS and CDR2 YFSETQ come from the germline V gene. The CDR3 length is 19 residues. CDR3 in amino acids: CASSLAGVNRGELNTEAFF. In DNA, the CDR3 is TGCGCCAGCAGCTTGGCCGGGGTAAACAGGGGGGAATTGAACACTGAAGCTTTCTTT.

This clone was seen more than once but under ten times. The CDR3 here is CASSISGQGVYEQYF. The CDR3 DNA is TGTGCCAGTAGTATAAGCGGACAGGGTGTCTACGAGCAGTACTTC. The chain carries TRBV19 and TRBJ2-7; TRBD1 matches at 8 bases. The CDR3 is made up of 15 amino acids. From germline, CDR1 is LNHDA and CDR2 SQIVND (reference sequence). V was pared by 2 bases and J by 3 bases, with 6 bases of the junction left unmatched.

The V call is TRBV18, the J call TRBJ2-7, with D perhaps TRBD1 (5 bases). The CDR3 loop spans 15 amino acids. Trimming took off 2 bases at V and 3 bases at J, with 14 bases between the two ends. CDR1 KGHSH and CDR2 LQKENI come from the germline V gene. The CDR3 DNA follows: TGTGCCAGCTCACCAATCCAGGGAAAAAACTACGAGCAGTACTTC. Protein sequence: CASSPIQGKNYEQYF.

V and J are TRBV18 and TRBJ2-1; TRBD2 agrees at 10 bases. The CDR3 is 15 amino acids. Germline trimming cut 0 bases from V and 5 bases from J; bases unmatched to any gene: 1. The germline V gene encodes CDR1 KGHSH and CDR2 LQKENI. This CDR3 reads CASSPPTSGDNEQFF. The CDR3 bases are TGTGCCAGCTCACCACCTACTAGCGGGGACAATGAGCAGTTCTTC.

V and J are TRBV20-1 and TRBJ2-3; 8 nucleotides line up with TRBD1. V trimming: 3 bases; J trimming: 2 bases; junction bases outside the gene matches: 7. The CDR3 loop spans 15 amino acids. Germline CDR1 reads DFQATT; CDR2 reads SNEGSKA (reference sequence). The CDR3 loop reads CSASVPGGLTDTQYF. DNA of the CDR3: TGCAGTGCTAGTGTCCCAGGGGGCCTCACAGATACGCAGTATTTT.

This rearrangement joins TRBV4-3 to TRBJ2-5; 9 bases are shared with TRBD1. V was pared by 3 bases and J by 1 base, with 3 bases of the junction left unmatched. CDR1 is LGHNA, CDR2 YSLEER, per germline. The CDR3 runs 15 residues. The CDR3 region has the DNA TGCGCCAGCAGCCAGGGGACAGGGACCCAAGAGACCCAGTACTTC. Its translation is CASSQGTGTQETQYF.

The chain uses TRBV4-1 and TRBJ1-6; D gene unclear. V was clipped by 0 bases and J by 9 bases, with 15 bases between them. Germline values: CDR1 MGHRA, CDR2 YSYEKL. There are 16 residues in the CDR3. The CDR3 DNA sequence: TGCGCCAGCAGCCAAGATGGCGCCCATGGCGGTTCACCCCTCCACTTT. Translating gives CASSQDGAHGGSPLHF.

The gene calls are TRBV7-8 and TRBJ2-1; TRBD2 agrees at 7 bases. This CDR3 comprises 15 residues. Per germline, CDR1 SGHVS and CDR2 FQNEAQ. V trimming: 4 bases; J trimming: 5 bases; junction bases outside the gene matches: 8. The CDR3: CASSYTFTSDNEQFF. In DNA, the CDR3 is TGTGCCAGCAGCTACACCTTCACTAGCGACAATGAGCAGTTCTTC.

This clone was observed a single time. This chain joins TRBV30 and TRBJ2-5; TRBD2 matches 11 bases. CDR3 length equals 15 residues. J lost 5 bases, V lost 8 bases, and 13 bases had no gene match. Germline CDR1 and CDR2: GTSNPN and SVGIG (reference sequence). CDR3 amino acids: CAGALIAGGLETQYF. CDR3 DNA: TGTGCCGGAGCCCTAATAGCGGGGGGGCTCGAGACCCAGTACTTC.

Here the CDR3 DNA reads TGTGCCAGCACCCCAGGTACCAATCAGCCCCAGCATTTT. It encodes CASTPGTNQPQHF. The J gene is TRBJ1-5, the V gene TRBV6-5; D gene unclear. The CDR3 has 13 amino acids. Per germline, CDR1 MNHEY and CDR2 SVGAGI. Trimming took 7 bases from V and 3 from J, leaving 10 bases between them.

The rearrangement joins TRBV2 to TRBJ1-5, with TRBD1 matching 10 bases. Losses at the gene ends were 6 bases for V and 7 bases for J; bases not matched to a gene: 12. In germline, CDR1 is SNHLY, CDR2 FYNNEI. CDR3 length: 16 amino acids. The chain's CDR3 is CASRPMGQGTGQPQHF. CDR3 coding DNA: TGTGCCAGCAGACCTATGGGACAGGGGACGGGCCAGCCCCAGCATTTT.

V is TRBV28 and J is TRBJ2-3; TRBD2 matches 12 bases. CDR3 length: 17 amino acids. The J segment lost 4 bases and the V segment lost 4 bases, leaving 9 bases of the junction unmatched. Germline CDR1 and CDR2: MDHEN and SYDVKM. CDR3 amino acids: CASSSPTLAGGADTQYF. The CDR3 coding sequence is TGTGCCAGCAGTTCCCCTACACTAGCGGGGGGCGCAGATACGCAGTATTTT.

The chain joins TRBV5-5 to TRBJ1-6; weak D call: TRBD1 (5 bases). CDR1 is SGHKS and CDR2 is YYEKEE in the germline V gene (reference sequence). The CDR3 runs to 14 residues. Trimming left V 4 bases short and J 9 bases short, with 14 bases between. In DNA form, the CDR3 reads TGTGCCAGCAGCGAAGACAGATTCCTTTCACCCCTCCACTTT. It codes for CASSEDRFLSPLHF.